This T cell receptor (beta chain) was found in a study of blood T cell repertoires in COVID-19. Data came from immunoSEQ multiplex PCR; TCRdb stores just in-frame clones and leaves some out. The data show about 50,000 clones, with about 92% seen just once and about 27% held by the top ten. Unmatched junction bases numbered 7, after V lost 0 bases and J lost 0 bases. The germline V gene has CDR1 SGHRS and CDR2 YFSETQ. This CDR3 is built from 18 residues. The sequenced sample consisted of peripheral blood. The TCR sequence derives from a woman aged 80 or over with acute or convalescent COVID-19. The rearrangement joins TRBV5-1 to TRBJ2-7, with 12 bases aligning to TRBD1. The CDR3 sequence is CASSLEGQGASLSYEQYF. CDR3 bases: TGCGCCAGCAGCTTGGAGGGACAGGGGGCTAGCCTCTCCTACGAGCAGTACTTC.